This T cell receptor (beta chain) came from a study of graft-versus-host responses after intestinal transplantation. Overall study: Transplant recipients had multivisceral, liver-intestinal, or isolated intestinal grafts. Every recipient had anti-thymocyte globulin induction and two to four years of tacrolimus plus steroids.

The data were produced by immunoSEQ multiplex PCR, yet TCRdb's version contains in-frame clones alone and is incomplete. The sample holds about 110,000 clones, about nine tenths seen once. Concerning this clone: Its antigen remains unknown.

Trimming stripped 6 bases from V and 2 bases from J, with 13 bases between. Germline CDR1 and CDR2: SGHNT and YENEEA. This CDR3 region has 14 residues. The chain recombines TRBV11-3 with TRBJ1-1; D is perhaps TRBD1 (6 bases). This clonotype originated in a human donor who was the organ donor for an intestinal transplant. The sample consisted of unstimulated CD4+ T cells sorted from spleen or lymph node cells, taken before transplant. As DNA, the CDR3 is TGTGCCAGCAGTAGAGGGGGTTTAAACACTGAAGCTTTCTTT. Protein product: CASSRGGLNTEAFF. Full variable domain (remainder filled in from reference TRBV11-3 and TRBJ1-1): EAGVVQSPRYKIIEKKQPVAFWCNPISGHNTLYWYLQNLGQGPELLIRYENEEAVDDSQLPKDRFSAERLKGVDSTLKIQPAELGDSAVYLCASSRGGLNTEAFFGQGTRLTVV.